A single TCR beta chain is shown here with its context. These data are taken from a study of response to subunit inactivated influenza vaccine. TCRdb re-called the RT-PCR reads through MiXCR, storing one row per CDR3 protein. The profile shows about 480,000 distinct CDR3 sequences, about an eighth of them singletons. V lost 1 base, J lost 7 bases, and 16 bases lay in between. The germline gives CDR1 SQVTM, CDR2 ANQGSEA. The CDR3 is 15 residues long. This TCR came from a man in his fifties or sixties who received an inactivated influenza vaccine. The starting material was PBMCs from blood, obtained roughly 6 weeks after vaccination. The rearrangement joins TRBV29-1 to TRBJ2-2; either TRBD1 or TRBD2 may supply D (6 bases each). DNA for the CDR3: TGCAGCGTTGAAGGGGGGGCAGGGGAAGGCGGGGAGCTGTTTTTT. It encodes CSVEGGAGEGGELFF.